This T cell receptor beta chain was captured by sequencing in a study of cytomegalovirus exposure and HLA in healthy donors. Study at large: An earlier analysis found fewer than 120 million unique TCR beta sequences from 150 million to 200 million T cells. Whole-study results and caveats: As a later analysis showed, several of the most significant clusters appeared to be linked to common viral pathogens.

CDR1 is SGDLS and CDR2 is YYNGEE in the germline V gene. The CDR3 extends over 15 amino acids. Points on this clone: The antigen remains unidentified.

The PCR employed 60 Vbeta primers together with 13 Jbeta primers. The method was immunoSEQ multiplex PCR; TCRdb's version includes in-frame clones alone and lacks a portion of them. Here the sample table reports about 160,000 clones. The source of this sequence is a woman aged 55-70 years in good health and CMV-seronegative. The J gene is TRBJ2-7, the V gene TRBV9; 8 nucleotides agree with TRBD1. The closer fit of TRBJ2-1 to the DNA end suggests the J call may be wrong. The sequenced material came from PBMCs. As DNA, the CDR3 is TGTGCCAGCAGCGTAGGGGGCAGGGGGCAAGATGAGCAGTTCTTC. It is translated as CASSVGGRGQDEQFF.